This is a list of T cell receptor beta chains from one sample in a study of blood T cells in healthy people across ages. One entry per CDR3 protein results from TCRdb running MiXCR on the 5' RACE reads. This repertoire shows about 1 million distinct CDR3 sequences, 25% found once; its top ten account for less than 0.85%. The same data also contributed to another study, on T cells of mothers and their children.

The source material was blood. These receptors were obtained from a girl aged 2 to 10 in good health. Each CDR3 is given with its conserved first and last residue. The D gene is left open where the match is weak. Some rows have no size entry. The others give once, few or many, or a class for an expanded clone.

TRBV18,NA,TRBJ2-3,few,CASSRASDTQYF,TGTGCCAGCTCTCGGGCCTCAGATACGCAGTATTTT
TRBV5-1,TRBD1,TRBJ1-4,few,CASSGLTGVGEKLFF,TGCGCCAGCAGCGGGCTGACAGGGGTCGGTGAAAAACTGTTTTTT
TRBV7-3,NA,TRBJ2-2,NA,CASSLSSSGELFF,TGTGCCAGCAGCTTATCGTCGTCCGGGGAGCTGTTTTTT
TRBV24-1,TRBD1,TRBJ1-5,NA,CAAGGTEDQPQHF,TGTGCCGCCGGGGGGACAGAAGATCAGCCCCAGCATTTT
TRBV7-9,NA,TRBJ1-5,NA,CASSLYGANQPQHF,TGTGCCAGCAGCTTATATGGGGCCAATCAGCCCCAGCATTTT
TRBV29-1,NA,TRBJ1-3,NA,CSVVADTIYF,TGCAGCGTTGTGGCGGACACCATATATTTT
TRBV10-3,NA,TRBJ2-7,few,CAIKRAENEQYF,TGTGCCATCAAGAGGGCCGAAAACGAGCAGTACTTC
TRBV20-1,TRBD2,TRBJ2-7,few,CSARDVTSGSSPYEQYF,TGCAGTGCTAGAGATGTCACTAGCGGGAGTTCACCCTACGAGCAGTACTTC
TRBV4-1,NA,TRBJ1-4,few,CASSQEGGAQVEKLFF,TGCGCCAGCAGCCAAGAAGGGGGGGCGCAGGTTGAAAAACTGTTTTTT
TRBV6-5,NA,TRBJ2-5,few,CASSWSWDSKETQYF,TGTGCCAGCAGTTGGAGCTGGGACTCAAAAGAGACCCAGTACTTC
TRBV6-6,TRBD1,TRBJ2-2,few,CASGGTGFTGELFF,TGTGCCAGCGGGGGGACAGGGTTCACCGGGGAGCTGTTTTTT
TRBV13,TRBD2,TRBJ2-2,NA,CATSGEGTGELFF,TGTGCCACCTCGGGGGAGGGAACCGGGGAGCTGTTTTTT
TRBV12-3/TRBV12-4,TRBD1,TRBJ2-5,few,CASSLGTGGGETQYF,TGTGCCAGCAGTTTGGGGACAGGGGGCGGAGAGACCCAGTACTTC
TRBV6-5,TRBD2,TRBJ2-7,NA,CASSYGGGAYEQYF,TGTGCCAGCAGTTACGGGGGGGGAGCTTACGAGCAGTACTTC
TRBV5-1,NA,TRBJ2-2,few,CASSSEWGGELFF,TGCGCCAGCAGCTCAGAATGGGGCGGGGAGCTGTTTTTT
TRBV5-1,NA,TRBJ2-7,once,CASSIQGGPYEQYF,TGCGCCAGCAGCATACAGGGAGGCCCGTACGAGCAGTACTTC
TRBV6-6,NA,TRBJ2-1,NA,CASSYSGRSNEQFF,TGTGCCAGCAGTTACTCGGGCCGCTCGAATGAGCAGTTCTTC
TRBV12-3/TRBV12-4,NA,TRBJ1-4,NA,CASSSTRDAGKLFF,TGTGCCAGCAGCTCCACTCGGGACGCTGGAAAACTGTTTTTT
TRBV20-1,TRBD2,TRBJ2-3,few,CSARSGNQDTQYF,TGCAGTGCTAGGAGCGGGAACCAAGATACGCAGTATTTT
TRBV27,NA,TRBJ2-7,few,CASSFQGSGNEQYF,TGTGCCAGCAGTTTTCAGGGGAGCGGAAACGAGCAGTACTTC
TRBV7-2,NA,TRBJ2-4,few,CASSLAHQNIQYF,TGTGCCAGCAGCTTAGCCCACCAAAACATTCAGTACTTC
TRBV27,TRBD2,TRBJ2-7,many,CASTDTAGGGDEQYF,TGTGCCAGCACCGATACAGCGGGAGGGGGCGACGAGCAGTACTTC
TRBV10-3,NA,TRBJ2-1,few,CAISGENEQFF,TGTGCCATCAGTGGTGAGAATGAGCAGTTCTTC
TRBV4-2,TRBD1,TRBJ2-2,few,CASSQETTGGFVGELFF,TGTGCCAGCAGCCAAGAGACGACAGGGGGCTTCGTCGGGGAGCTGTTTTTT
TRBV7-3,TRBD2,TRBJ2-4,NA,CASSSGTSKQNIQYF,TGTGCCAGCAGTTCAGGGACTAGCAAGCAAAACATTCAGTACTTC
TRBV20-1,NA,TRBJ2-7,few,CSARDPMAEEQYF,TGCAGTGCTAGAGATCCGATGGCGGAGGAGCAGTACTTC
TRBV7-2,NA,TRBJ2-5,NA,CACSFLSPPGETQYF,TGTGCCTGCAGCTTTCTCTCCCCGCCGGGAGAGACCCAGTACTTC
TRBV10-2,TRBD2,TRBJ2-1,NA,CASSVGLAEGSEQFF,TGCGCCAGCAGTGTTGGTCTAGCGGAGGGGAGTGAGCAGTTCTTC
TRBV6-5,TRBD1,TRBJ2-2,few,CASSLGQVTGELFF,TGTGCCAGCAGTCTCGGACAGGTCACCGGGGAGCTGTTTTTT
TRBV7-2,TRBD2,TRBJ2-7,many,CASSYGTSTYEQYF,TGTGCCAGCAGCTACGGGACTAGCACCTACGAGCAGTACTTC
TRBV7-2,NA,TRBJ1-1,NA,CASSLEGNQGMRAFF,TGTGCCAGCAGCTTAGAGGGAAACCAGGGTATGAGAGCTTTCTTT
TRBV10-3,NA,TRBJ2-3,few,CAISWDLTDTQYF,TGTGCCATCAGTTGGGATCTTACAGATACGCAGTATTTT
TRBV29-1,TRBD2,TRBJ2-7,few,CSVTRESYEQYF,TGCAGCGTAACGCGGGAGAGTTACGAGCAGTACTTC
TRBV7-8,NA,TRBJ2-5,few,CASSNRGPRGFRGQYF,TGTGCCAGCAGCAATAGAGGACCGCGGGGTTTTCGAGGCCAGTACTTC
TRBV4-3,NA,TRBJ2-5,many,CASSQESGAGETQYF,TGCGCCAGCAGCCAAGAGTCAGGGGCCGGTGAGACCCAGTACTTC
TRBV12-3/TRBV12-4,NA,TRBJ1-2,NA,CASSLPRQYGYTF,TGTGCCAGCAGTTTACCTCGACAATATGGCTACACCTTC
TRBV14,NA,TRBJ2-7,few,CASSQPYIGEQYF,TGTGCCAGCAGCCAACCTTACATCGGCGAGCAGTACTTC
TRBV20-1,TRBD1,TRBJ2-7,NA,CSARTGPSYEQYF,TGCAGTGCTAGGACAGGGCCCTCCTACGAGCAGTACTTC
TRBV27,NA,TRBJ2-3,NA,CASSFVGADTQYF,TGTGCCAGCAGTTTCGTGGGGGCAGATACGCAGTATTTT
TRBV7-2,NA,TRBJ2-7,NA,CVSSKGPGQGAYEQYF,TGTGTCAGCAGCAAAGGTCCGGGCCAAGGGGCCTACGAGCAGTACTTC
TRBV7-8,TRBD1,TRBJ2-6,few,CASSDDRVRANVLTF,TGTGCCAGCAGCGACGACAGGGTTAGGGCCAACGTCCTGACTTTC
TRBV6-1,TRBD1,TRBJ1-1,few,CASSPYNRGDVATEAFF,TGTGCCAGCAGTCCATATAACAGGGGCGATGTAGCCACTGAAGCTTTCTTT
TRBV29-1,TRBD1,TRBJ1-2,NA,CSVEDWGQGGLENYGYTF,TGCAGCGTTGAAGATTGGGGACAGGGAGGCCTCGAGAATTATGGCTACACCTTC
TRBV29-1,NA,TRBJ2-7,NA,CSVETGRTESSYEQYF,TGCAGCGTTGAAACCGGCCGGACCGAGAGCTCCTACGAGCAGTACTTC
TRBV5-1,NA,TRBJ2-7,NA,CASSLASQDEQYF,TGCGCCAGCAGCTTGGCATCACAGGACGAGCAGTACTTC
TRBV20-1,NA,TRBJ2-1,few,CSGERTEGDEQFF,TGCAGTGGAGAGAGGACCGAAGGGGATGAGCAGTTCTTC
TRBV12-3/TRBV12-4,NA,TRBJ1-2,NA,CASGPTANYGYTF,TGTGCCAGCGGACCTACAGCTAACTATGGCTACACCTTC
TRBV20-1,NA,TRBJ1-1,few,CSARTSYGDQVGNTEAFF,TGCAGTGCTAGAACTTCGTACGGGGATCAGGTGGGGAACACTGAAGCTTTCTTT
TRBV7-9,NA,TRBJ2-5,NA,CASSSVDPQETQYF,TGTGCCAGCAGCTCGGTGGACCCGCAAGAGACCCAGTACTTC
TRBV7-9,TRBD1,TRBJ1-2,NA,CASSGQGTGHYGYTF,TGTGCCAGCAGCGGCCAAGGGACAGGGCATTATGGCTACACCTTC
TRBV11-2,NA,TRBJ1-1,NA,CASSFIKDQNTEAFF,TGTGCCAGCAGCTTTATTAAGGACCAGAACACTGAAGCTTTCTTT
TRBV7-9,NA,TRBJ2-6,few,CASSLKQPFSGANVLTF,TGTGCCAGCAGCCTCAAGCAGCCCTTCTCTGGGGCCAACGTCCTGACTTTC
TRBV14,NA,TRBJ1-5,NA,CASSQGDKNQPQHF,TGTGCCAGCAGCCAAGGGGACAAAAATCAGCCCCAGCATTTT